The T cell receptor (beta chain) described here comes from a study of blood T cell repertoires in COVID-19. About the study: The study drew acute and convalescent COVID-19 samples from the United States, Italy and Spain. The cDNA or gDNA used as material had been derived from T cells, B-cell-depleted T cells, or PBMCs.

The germline V and J ends were trimmed by 5 bases and 2 bases, with 18 bases remaining between them. Germline CDR1 and CDR2: LNHDA and SQIVND (reference sequence). The CDR3 totals 16 residues. Original handling: Using reference gene primer amplification, nucleated cell counts were estimated. Generated by immunoSEQ multiplex PCR, the TCRdb table keeps only in-frame clones and is missing some. The V and J calls and clone size were taken over from that table, and D and trimming were inferred from the DNA. The sample includes some 250,000 clones, around 90% of them seen just once. The sample consisted of peripheral blood. The source is a human donor in a cohort sampled during active COVID-19. This chain connects TRBV19 to TRBJ2-5, with D possibly matching TRBD1 (6 bases). The CDR3 sequence is CASSLNSRTVQETQYF. The CDR3 DNA reads as TGTGCCAGTAGTCTAAACTCGAGGACAGTTCAAGAGACCCAGTACTTC.